Listed below are T cell receptor beta chains from one sample, sequenced in a study of siplizumab effects on memory and regulatory T cells. Produced via immunoSEQ multiplex PCR; TCRdb's table is partial and in-frame only. Among over 100,000 clones, 92% were seen once, and the ten largest hold roughly 0.75%. Sequencing was done on a sample of Tregs sorted from blood. Source of these receptors: a human donor in good health. CDR3s include the opening cysteine and the closing phenylalanine or tryptophan. The order of the fields is V gene, D gene, J gene, clone size, CDR3 DNA, CDR3 protein. A D gene is named only where the DNA matches it firmly. Rows may omit the clone size; those that give it use once, few, many or a size class.

TRBV4-1,TRBD1,TRBJ1-4,.,TGCGCCAGCAGCCAAGAGGGGGGGACAGTCAGCGAAAAACTGTTTTTT,CASSQEGGTVSEKLFF
TRBV10-2,TRBD2,TRBJ2-5,once,TGCGCCAGCGGAGAAAGCGGGGGGGACCAAGAGACCCAGTACTTC,CASGESGGDQETQYF
TRBV5-1,.,TRBJ2-3,.,TGCGCCAGCAGCTTACGCCGGGCACCAGATACGCAGTATTTT,CASSLRRAPDTQYF
TRBV11-3,.,TRBJ2-1,once,TGTGCCAGCAGCCTCGAGCGGGTTGGGGAAAATGAGCAGTTCTTC,CASSLERVGENEQFF
TRBV10-3,TRBD1,TRBJ1-5,.,TGTGCCATCAGTGACCCAGGACAGGGGGTTCAGCCCCAGCATTTT,CAISDPGQGVQPQHF
TRBV27,TRBD2,TRBJ2-1,.,TGTGCCAGCAGTTTGGGTATCGCCGGGACTAGCGGGAGACGGAATGAGCAGTTCTTC,CASSLGIAGTSGRRNEQFF
TRBV5-1,.,TRBJ1-2,.,TGCGCCAGCAGCTTAGGACCTGAAGGGTCCTACACCTTC,CASSLGPEGSYTF
TRBV6-1,.,TRBJ1-1,.,TGTGCCAGCAGTGGGACTTGGAGGGACACTGAAGCTTTCTTT,CASSGTWRDTEAFF
TRBV10-3,TRBD1,TRBJ1-5,.,TGTGCCACCCGGTCCGGGACAGGGGTTAGGCTTATTCAGCCCCAGCATTTT,CATRSGTGVRLIQPQHF
TRBV27,.,TRBJ2-7,once,TGTGCCAGCAGTTTTTCCGACGCGTTAGGGCACGAGCAGTACTTC,CASSFSDALGHEQYF
TRBV13,.,TRBJ1-6,.,TGTGCCAGCAGCTTAGGCAGTGGGAATTCACCCCTCCACTTT,CASSLGSGNSPLHF
TRBV27,.,TRBJ1-5,.,TGTGCCAGCAGTCCCAGGGATAATCAGCCCCAGCATTTT,CASSPRDNQPQHF
TRBV11-1,TRBD2,TRBJ2-5,.,TGTGCCAGCAGCTGGATCGCGGGAGGAGGAGAGACCCAGTACTTC,CASSWIAGGGETQYF
TRBV19,.,TRBJ2-1,.,TGTGCCAGTAGTATTCTTGGCTGGACTTCCTACAATGAGCAGTTCTTC,CASSILGWTSYNEQFF